In its sample, the clone carrying this TCR beta chain was seen many times. The antigen is not known. TCRdb re-called the reads with MiXCR, one entry per CDR3 protein. The repertoire holds 250,000 or so distinct CDR3 sequences, with about 12% as singletons. This entry is derived from a study of T cell repertoires in cytomegalovirus infection. Study-level background: An indication of both CMV infection and matching HLA type came from public TCR beta signatures. Study-level findings and limits: Summed public TCR beta family frequency identified CMV carriers bearing the relevant HLA. Ex vivo, HLA-C-restricted CMV-specific TCR beta clonotypes prevailed over the rest of the response.

Germline assignment: CDR1 SGHTA and CDR2 FQGNSA. Between the trimmed V and J ends, which lost 2 bases and 6 bases, there was a span of 19 bases. The CDR3 runs 16 residues. This receptor was identified in a human donor in good health (CMV status not recorded). Some clones in this sample may be carry-over from other donors' samples. The material sequenced was PBMCs. The chain links TRBV7-2 to TRBJ1-1; D gene ambiguous. In DNA, the CDR3 is TGTGCCAGCAGCTTAACACGCTCATCGTATAGCCCTGAAGCTTTCTTT. It specifies CASSLTRSSYSPEAFF.